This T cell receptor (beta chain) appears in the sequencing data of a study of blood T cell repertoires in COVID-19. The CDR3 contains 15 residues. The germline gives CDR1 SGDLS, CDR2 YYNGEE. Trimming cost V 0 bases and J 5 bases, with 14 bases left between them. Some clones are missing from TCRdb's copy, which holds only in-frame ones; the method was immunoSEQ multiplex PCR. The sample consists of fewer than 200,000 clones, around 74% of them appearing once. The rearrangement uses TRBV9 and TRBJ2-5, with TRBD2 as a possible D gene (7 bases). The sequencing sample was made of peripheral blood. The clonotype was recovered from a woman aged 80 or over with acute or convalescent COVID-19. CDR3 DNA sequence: TGTGCCAGCAGCGTAGGAGGGGGGGTGTGGGAGACCCAGTACTTC. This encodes CASSVGGGVWETQYF.